At least ten counts were recorded for the clone carrying this T cell receptor (beta chain). TCRdb re-derived calls from the 5' RACE reads in MiXCR, one entry per CDR3 protein. This table holds roughly 99,000 distinct CDR3 sequences, around 12% found once. Germline V lookup: CDR1 SNHLY, CDR2 FYNNEI. CDR3 length equals 12 residues. Trimming cost V 6 bases and J 10 bases, with 10 bases left between them. The sample originates from a study of early T cells in non-severe SARS-CoV-2 infection. The material was whole blood, obtained at baseline. The gene calls are TRBV2 and TRBJ1-6; D gene uncertain. This TCR was recovered from an adult who was a healthcare worker with PCR-confirmed SARS-CoV-2 infection or an uninfected control (not recorded which). CDR3 loop: CASRPGFSPLHF. The CDR3 bases are TGTGCCAGCAGGCCGGGGTTCTCACCCCTCCACTTT.